The sequence of this TCR beta chain was determined in a study of shared clonotypes between healthy human individuals. Profiled with immunoSEQ multiplex PCR; TCRdb holds only in-frame clones, not every one. The sample holds over a million clones; about 96% are singletons and the top ten take approximately 1.1%. The sequenced material came from naive CD4+ T cells sorted from blood. Subset here: CD45RA+ positively selected. This receptor was obtained from a man in his thirties or forties in good health.

CDR3 nucleotides: TGTGCCAGCAGTTATAGCGGGAGATCCTACAATGAGCAGTTCTTC. Residues: CASSYSGRSYNEQFF. J is TRBJ2-1 and V is TRBV11-2, with 9 bases aligning to TRBD2. The trim removed 6 bases at V and 1 base at J, leaving 4 bases unmatched. Germline V gene data show CDR1 as SGHAT and CDR2 as FQNNGV. This CDR3 contains 15 residues. The variable domain in full, with the rest retrieved from reference TRBV11-2 and TRBJ2-1, is EAGVAQSPRYKIIEKRQSVAFWCNPISGHATLYWYQQILGQGPKLLIQFQNNGVVDDSQLPKDRFSAERLKGVDSTLKIQPAKLEDSAVYLCASSYSGRSYNEQFFGPGTRLTVL.